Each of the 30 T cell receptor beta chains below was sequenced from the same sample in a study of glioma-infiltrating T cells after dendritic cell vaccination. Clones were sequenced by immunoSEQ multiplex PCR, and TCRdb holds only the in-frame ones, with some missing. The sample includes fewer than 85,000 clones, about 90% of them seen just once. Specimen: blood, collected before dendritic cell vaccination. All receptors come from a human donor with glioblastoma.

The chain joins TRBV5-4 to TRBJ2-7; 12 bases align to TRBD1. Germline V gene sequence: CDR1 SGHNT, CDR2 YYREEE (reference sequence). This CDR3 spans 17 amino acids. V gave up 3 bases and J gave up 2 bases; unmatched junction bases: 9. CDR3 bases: TGTGCCAGCAGCTCGAAGCGAGGGACAGGGGGCACCTACGAGCAGTACTTC. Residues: CASSSKRGTGGTYEQYF.

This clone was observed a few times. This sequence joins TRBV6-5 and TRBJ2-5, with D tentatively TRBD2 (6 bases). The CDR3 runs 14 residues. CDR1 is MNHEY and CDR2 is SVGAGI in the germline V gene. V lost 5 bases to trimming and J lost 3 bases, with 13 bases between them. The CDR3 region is CASSPRDSEETQYF. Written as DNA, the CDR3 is TGTGCCAGCAGTCCTCGGGACTCCGAAGAGACCCAGTACTTC.

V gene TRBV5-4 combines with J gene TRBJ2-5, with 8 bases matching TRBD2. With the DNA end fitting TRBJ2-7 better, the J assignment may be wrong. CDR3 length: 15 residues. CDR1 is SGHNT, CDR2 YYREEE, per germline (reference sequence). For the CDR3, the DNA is TGTGCCAGCAGCTCCTTTTCGGGAGGGAGGTACGAGCAGTACTTC. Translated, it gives CASSSFSGGRYEQYF.

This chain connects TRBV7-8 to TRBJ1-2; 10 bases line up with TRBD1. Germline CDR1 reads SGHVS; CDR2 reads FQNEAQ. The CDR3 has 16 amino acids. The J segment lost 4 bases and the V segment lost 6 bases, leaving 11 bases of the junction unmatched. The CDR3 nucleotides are TGTGCCAGCAGTAGCAATCCCGGGACAGGGGTCTATGGCTACACCTTC. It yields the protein CASSSNPGTGVYGYTF.

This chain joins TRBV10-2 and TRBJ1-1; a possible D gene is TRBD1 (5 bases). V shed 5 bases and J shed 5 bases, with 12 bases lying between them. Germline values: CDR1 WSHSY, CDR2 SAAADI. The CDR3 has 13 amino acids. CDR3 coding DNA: TGCGCCAGCAGTCGTAGAAAGGGGACTGAAGCTTTCTTT. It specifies CASSRRKGTEAFF.

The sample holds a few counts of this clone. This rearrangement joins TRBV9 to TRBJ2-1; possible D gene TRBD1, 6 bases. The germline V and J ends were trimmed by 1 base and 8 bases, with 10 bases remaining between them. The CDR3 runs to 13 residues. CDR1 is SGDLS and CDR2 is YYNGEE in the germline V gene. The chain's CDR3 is CASSVFRTDEQFF. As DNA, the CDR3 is TGTGCCAGCAGCGTATTTAGGACAGATGAGCAGTTCTTC.

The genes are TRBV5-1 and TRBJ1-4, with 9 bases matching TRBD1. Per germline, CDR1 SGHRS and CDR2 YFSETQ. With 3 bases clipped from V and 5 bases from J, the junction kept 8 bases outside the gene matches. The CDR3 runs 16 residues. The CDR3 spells CASSSSTGGGNEKLFF. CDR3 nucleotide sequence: TGCGCCAGCAGCTCTTCAACAGGGGGCGGGAATGAAAAACTGTTTTTT.

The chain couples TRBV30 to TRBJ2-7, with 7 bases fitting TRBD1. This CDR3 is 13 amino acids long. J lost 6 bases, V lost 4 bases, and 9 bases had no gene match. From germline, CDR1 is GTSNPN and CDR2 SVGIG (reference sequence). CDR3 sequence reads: CAWTWDSSGEQYF. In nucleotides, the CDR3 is TGTGCCTGGACTTGGGACAGTTCGGGCGAGCAGTACTTC.

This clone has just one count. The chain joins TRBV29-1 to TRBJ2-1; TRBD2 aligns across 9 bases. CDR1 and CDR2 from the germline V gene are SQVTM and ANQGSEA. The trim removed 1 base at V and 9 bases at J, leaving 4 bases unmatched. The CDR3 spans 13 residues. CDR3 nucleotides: TGCAGCGTTGAAGTCGGACTAGCGCGTGAGCAGTTCTTC. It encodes CSVEVGLAREQFF.

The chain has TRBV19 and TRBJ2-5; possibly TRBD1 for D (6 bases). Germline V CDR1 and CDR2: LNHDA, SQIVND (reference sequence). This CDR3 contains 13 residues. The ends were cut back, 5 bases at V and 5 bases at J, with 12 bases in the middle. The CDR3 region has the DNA TGTGCCAGTAGTCCAGGGGCCAGGGAGACCCAGTACTTC. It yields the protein CASSPGARETQYF.

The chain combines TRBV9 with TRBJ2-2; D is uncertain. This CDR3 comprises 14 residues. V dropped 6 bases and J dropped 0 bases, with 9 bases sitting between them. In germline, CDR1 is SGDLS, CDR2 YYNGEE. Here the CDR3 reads CASTPTANTGELFF. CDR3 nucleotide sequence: TGTGCCAGCACACCAACGGCGAACACCGGGGAGCTGTTTTTT.

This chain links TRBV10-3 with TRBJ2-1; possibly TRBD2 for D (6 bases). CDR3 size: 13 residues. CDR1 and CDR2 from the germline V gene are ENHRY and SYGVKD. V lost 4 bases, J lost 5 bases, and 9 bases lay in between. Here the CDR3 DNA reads TGTGCCATCAGTGGTTCGGGGGACAATGAGCAGTTCTTC. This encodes CAISGSGDNEQFF.

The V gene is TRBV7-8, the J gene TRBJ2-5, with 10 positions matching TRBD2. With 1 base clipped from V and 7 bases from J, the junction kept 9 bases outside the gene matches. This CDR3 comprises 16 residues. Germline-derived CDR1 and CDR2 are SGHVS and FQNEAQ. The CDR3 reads CASSLDLAGAYATQYF. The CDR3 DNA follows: TGTGCCAGCAGCTTAGATCTAGCGGGGGCGTATGCGACCCAGTACTTC.

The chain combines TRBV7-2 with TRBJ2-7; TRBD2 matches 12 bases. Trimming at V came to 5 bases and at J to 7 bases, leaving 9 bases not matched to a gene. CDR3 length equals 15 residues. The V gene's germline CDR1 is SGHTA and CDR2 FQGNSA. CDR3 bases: TGTGCCAGCAGCGCCACTAGCGGGAGGCCCAAGGAGCAGTACTTC. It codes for CASSATSGRPKEQYF.

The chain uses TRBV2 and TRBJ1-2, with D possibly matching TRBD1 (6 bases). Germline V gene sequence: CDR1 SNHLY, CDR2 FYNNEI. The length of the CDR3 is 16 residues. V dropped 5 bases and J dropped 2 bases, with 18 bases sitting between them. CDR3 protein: CASSLLRGGSNYGYTF. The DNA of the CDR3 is TGTGCCAGCAGTCTATTGAGGGGGGGCAGCAACTATGGCTACACCTTC.

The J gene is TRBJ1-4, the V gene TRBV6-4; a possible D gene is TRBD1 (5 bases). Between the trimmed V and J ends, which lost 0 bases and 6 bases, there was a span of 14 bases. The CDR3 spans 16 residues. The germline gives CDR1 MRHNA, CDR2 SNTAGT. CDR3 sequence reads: CASSDSMGLGYEKLFF. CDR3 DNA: TGTGCCAGCAGTGACTCCATGGGGCTTGGTTATGAAAAACTGTTTTTT.

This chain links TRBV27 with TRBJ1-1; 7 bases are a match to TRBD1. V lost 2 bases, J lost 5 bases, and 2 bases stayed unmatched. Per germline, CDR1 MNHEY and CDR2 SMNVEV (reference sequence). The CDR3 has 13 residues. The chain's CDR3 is CASSLPGGTEAFF. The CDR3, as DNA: TGTGCCAGCAGTTTACCAGGGGGAACTGAAGCTTTCTTT.

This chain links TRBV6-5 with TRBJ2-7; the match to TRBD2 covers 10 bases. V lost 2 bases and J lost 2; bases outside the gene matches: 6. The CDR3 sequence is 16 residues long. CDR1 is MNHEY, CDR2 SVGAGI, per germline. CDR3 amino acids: CASSYVLAGQTYEQYF. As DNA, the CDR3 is TGTGCCAGCAGTTACGTACTAGCGGGGCAAACCTACGAGCAGTACTTC.

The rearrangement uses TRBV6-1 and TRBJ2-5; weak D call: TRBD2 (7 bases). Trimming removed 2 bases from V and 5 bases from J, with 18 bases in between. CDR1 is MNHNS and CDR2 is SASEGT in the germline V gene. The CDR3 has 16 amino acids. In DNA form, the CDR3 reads TGTGCCAGCAGTGAATCGGAGGGGGGGCCGTGGGAGACCCAGTACTTC. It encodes CASSESEGGPWETQYF.

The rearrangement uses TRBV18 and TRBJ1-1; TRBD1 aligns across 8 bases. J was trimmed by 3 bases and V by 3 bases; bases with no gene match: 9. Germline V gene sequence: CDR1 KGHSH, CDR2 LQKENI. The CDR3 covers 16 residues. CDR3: CASSPLGQGGYTEAFF. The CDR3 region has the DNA TGTGCCAGCTCACCCCTAGGACAGGGCGGGTACACTGAAGCTTTCTTT.

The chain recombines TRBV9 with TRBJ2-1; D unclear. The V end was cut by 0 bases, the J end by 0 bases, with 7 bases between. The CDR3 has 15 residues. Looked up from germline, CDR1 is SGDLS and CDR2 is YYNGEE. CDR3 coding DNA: TGTGCCAGCAGCGTAGAACAGAGCTCCTACAATGAGCAGTTCTTC. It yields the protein CASSVEQSSYNEQFF.

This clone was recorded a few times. The CDR3 DNA reads as TGCGCCAGCAGCTTGGAAGCGGGAGGGCCCCAAGAGACCCAGTACTTC. Its protein is CASSLEAGGPQETQYF. V usage is TRBV5-1 and J usage is TRBJ2-5; 10 positions match TRBD2. The ends lost 0 bases at V and 1 base at J; junction bases unmatched: 3. The length of the CDR3 is 16 residues. The germline CDR1 and CDR2 sequences are SGHRS and YFSETQ.

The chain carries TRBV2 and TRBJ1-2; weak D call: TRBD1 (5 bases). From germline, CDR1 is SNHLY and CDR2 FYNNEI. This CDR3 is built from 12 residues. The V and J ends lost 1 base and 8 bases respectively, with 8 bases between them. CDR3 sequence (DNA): TGTGCCAGCAGTGAAGTCAGGGAAGGCTACACCTTC. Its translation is CASSEVREGYTF.

The CDR3 here is CASSQGPYGYTF. The CDR3 nucleotides are TGTGCCAGCTCGCAGGGTCCCTATGGCTACACCTTC. The genes are TRBV18 and TRBJ1-2, with D maybe TRBD1 (5 bases). The CDR3 spans 12 residues. The V gene's germline CDR1 is KGHSH and CDR2 LQKENI. V lost 6 bases and J lost 4, with 9 bases in between.

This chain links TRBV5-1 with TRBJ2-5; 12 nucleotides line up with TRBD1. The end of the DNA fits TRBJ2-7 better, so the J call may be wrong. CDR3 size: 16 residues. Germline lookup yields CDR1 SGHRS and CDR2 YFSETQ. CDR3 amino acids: CASSTPGQGALYEQYF. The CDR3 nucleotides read TGCGCCAGCAGCACCCCGGGACAGGGGGCGCTTTACGAGCAGTACTTC.

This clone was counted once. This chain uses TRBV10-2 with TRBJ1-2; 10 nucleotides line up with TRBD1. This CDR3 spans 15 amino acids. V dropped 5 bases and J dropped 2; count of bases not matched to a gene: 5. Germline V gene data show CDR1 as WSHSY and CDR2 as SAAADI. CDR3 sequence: CASSSPGQGNYGYTF. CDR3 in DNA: TGCGCCAGCAGTTCTCCGGGACAGGGGAACTATGGCTACACCTTC.

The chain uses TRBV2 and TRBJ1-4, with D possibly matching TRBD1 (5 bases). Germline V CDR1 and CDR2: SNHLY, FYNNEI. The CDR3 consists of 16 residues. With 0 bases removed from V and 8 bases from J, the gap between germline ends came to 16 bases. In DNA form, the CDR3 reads TGTGCCAGCAGTGAAGCGGTGGGGCCGATGAGGGAAAAACTGTTTTTT. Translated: CASSEAVGPMREKLFF.

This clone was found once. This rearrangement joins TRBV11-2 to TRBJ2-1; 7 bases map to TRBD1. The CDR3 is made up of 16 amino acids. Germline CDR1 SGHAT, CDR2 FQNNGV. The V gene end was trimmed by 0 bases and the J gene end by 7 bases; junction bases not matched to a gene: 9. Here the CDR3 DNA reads TGTGCCAGCAGCTTAGATCGAGTAGGGGGCTTGAATGAGCAGTTCTTC. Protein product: CASSLDRVGGLNEQFF.

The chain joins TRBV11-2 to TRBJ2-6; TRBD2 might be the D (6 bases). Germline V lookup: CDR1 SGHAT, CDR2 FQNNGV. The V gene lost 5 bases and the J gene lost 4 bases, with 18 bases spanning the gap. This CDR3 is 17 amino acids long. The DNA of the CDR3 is TGTGCCAGCAGCCGACGAGCCGGGAGTACCGGGGCCAACGTCCTGACTTTC. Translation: CASSRRAGSTGANVLTF.

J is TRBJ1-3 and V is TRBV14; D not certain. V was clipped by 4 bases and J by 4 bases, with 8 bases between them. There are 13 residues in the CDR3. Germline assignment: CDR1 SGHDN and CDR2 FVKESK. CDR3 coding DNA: TGTGCCAGCAGCCCACAAGTCGGAAACACCATATATTTT. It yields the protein CASSPQVGNTIYF. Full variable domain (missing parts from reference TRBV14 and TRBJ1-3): EAGVTQFPSHSVIEKGQTVTLRCDPISGHDNLYWYRRVMGKEIKFLLHFVKESKQDESGMPNNRFLAERTGGTYSTLKVQPAELEDSGVYFCASSPQVGNTIYFGEGSWLTVV.